This entry concerns a single TCR beta chain. The target antigen is unknown. This specimen comes from a study of shared clonotypes between healthy human individuals. Some clones are missing from TCRdb's copy, which holds only in-frame ones; the method was immunoSEQ multiplex PCR. The table includes around 2.3 million clones, nearly 97% detected once. Germline V lookup: CDR1 SNHLY, CDR2 FYNNEI. The CDR3 totals 14 residues. V lost 8 bases and J lost 7; bases outside the gene matches: 7. Whole-study findings and limits: Donor clonotype sharing was expected to depend on sequencing depth. With a few donors compared, 4.5% to 6.5% of naive CD4 clonotypes were shared.

All donors qualified as healthy HIV-negative adults and had experienced no recent acute infections or vaccinations. The J gene is TRBJ2-2, the V gene TRBV2, with 10 positions matching TRBD1. The receptor was isolated from a man aged 18 to 30 in good health. The material sequenced was naive CD4+ T cells sorted from blood. Subset defined: CD45RA+ positively selected. In DNA form, the CDR3 reads TGTGCCAGCGTTATGGGACAGGGGTACGGGGAGCTGTTTTTT. Translation: CASVMGQGYGELFF.